In this sample, the clone carrying this T cell receptor beta chain turned up many times. Its antigen is not identified. Preparation methods for the bulk TCR libraries were those previously described, with listed TCR primers. TCRdb used MiXCR to reprocess the PCR reads, holding one entry per CDR3 protein. The sample consists of about 640,000 distinct CDR3 sequences, roughly 21% of them appearing once. V lost 3 bases and J lost 6; bases outside the gene matches: 7. The germline V gene has CDR1 LGHNA and CDR2 YSLEER. The CDR3 runs 14 residues. Naive CD8 T cells were sorted as CD8+CD4-CCR7+CD45RA+. These data originate in a study of molecular identifiers for immune sequencing clone quantification. Notes on the study in general: Investigators reportedly could detect spiked Jurkat TCR RNA from one cell among approximately 1.1 million naive cells. Over 97% of effector molecules, but under 1% in naive cells, were held by clones with more than 20 RNA copies.

The origin of this receptor is a human donor in good health. Some libraries in this study had Jurkat cell RNA spiked in. The V call is TRBV4-3, the J call TRBJ2-5, with 7 bases aligning to TRBD1. Sequencing was done on a sample of naive CD8+ T cells from blood, with Jurkat cell RNA spiked in. This sample's subset: FACS-sorted CD8+CD4-CCR7+CD45RA+ naive T cells. The CDR3 reads CASSQSDREKTQYF. The CDR3 DNA follows: TGCGCCAGCAGCCAGTCCGACAGGGAAAAGACCCAGTACTTC.